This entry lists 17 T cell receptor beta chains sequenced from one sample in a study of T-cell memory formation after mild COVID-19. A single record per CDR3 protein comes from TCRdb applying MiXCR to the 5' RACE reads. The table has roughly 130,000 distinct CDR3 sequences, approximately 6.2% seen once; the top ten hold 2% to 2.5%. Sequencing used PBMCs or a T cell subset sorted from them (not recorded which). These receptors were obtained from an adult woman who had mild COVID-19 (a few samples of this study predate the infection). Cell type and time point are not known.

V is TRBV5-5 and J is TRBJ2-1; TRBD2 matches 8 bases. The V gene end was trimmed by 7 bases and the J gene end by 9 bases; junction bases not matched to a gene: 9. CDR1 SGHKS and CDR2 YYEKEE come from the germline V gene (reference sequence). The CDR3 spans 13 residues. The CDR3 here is CASVPPGGPEQFF. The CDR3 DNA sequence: TGTGCCAGCGTCCCCCCGGGGGGGCCTGAGCAGTTCTTC.

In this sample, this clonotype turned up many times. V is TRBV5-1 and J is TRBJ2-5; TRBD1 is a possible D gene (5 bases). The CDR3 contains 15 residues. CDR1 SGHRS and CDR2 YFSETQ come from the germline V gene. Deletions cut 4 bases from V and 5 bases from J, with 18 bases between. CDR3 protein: CASSLGIRAAETQYF. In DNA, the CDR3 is TGCGCCAGCAGCCTGGGTATCAGGGCAGCGGAGACCCAGTACTTC.

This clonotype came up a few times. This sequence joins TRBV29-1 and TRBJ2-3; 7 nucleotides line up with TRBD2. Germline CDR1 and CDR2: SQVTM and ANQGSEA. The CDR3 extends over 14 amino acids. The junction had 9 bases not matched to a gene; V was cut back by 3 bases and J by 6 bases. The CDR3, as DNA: TGCAGCGTTGACGCGGGGGTACTCGGCGATACGCAGTATTTT. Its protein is CSVDAGVLGDTQYF.

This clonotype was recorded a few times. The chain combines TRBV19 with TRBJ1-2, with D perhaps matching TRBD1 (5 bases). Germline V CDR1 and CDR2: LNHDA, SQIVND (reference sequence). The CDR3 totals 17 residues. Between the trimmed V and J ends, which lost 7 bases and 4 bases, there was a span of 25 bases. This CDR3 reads CASTTYGEGTPTYGYTF. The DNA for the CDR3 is TGTGCCAGTACCACCTACGGGGAGGGGACCCCGACCTATGGCTACACCTTC.

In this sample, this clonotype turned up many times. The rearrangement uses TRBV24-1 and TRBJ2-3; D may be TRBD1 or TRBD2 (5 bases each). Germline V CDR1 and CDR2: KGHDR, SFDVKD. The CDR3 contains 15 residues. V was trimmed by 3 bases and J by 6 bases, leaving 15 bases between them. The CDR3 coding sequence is TGTGCCACCAGTGATCCTCACCGGGGCGCTGATACGCAGTATTTT. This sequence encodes CATSDPHRGADTQYF.

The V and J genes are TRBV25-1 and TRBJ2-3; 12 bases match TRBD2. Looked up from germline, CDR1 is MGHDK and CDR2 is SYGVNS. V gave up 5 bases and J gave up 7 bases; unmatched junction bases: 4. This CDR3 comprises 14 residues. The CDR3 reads CASSRLAGANTQYF. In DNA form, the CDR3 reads TGTGCCAGCAGTAGACTAGCGGGAGCGAATACGCAGTATTTT. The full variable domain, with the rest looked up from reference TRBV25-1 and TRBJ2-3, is EADIYQTPRYLVIGTGKKITLECSQTMGHDKMYWYQQDPGMELHLIHYSYGVNSTEKGDLSSESTVSRIRTEHFPLTLESARPSHTSQYLCASSRLAGANTQYFGPGTRLTVL.

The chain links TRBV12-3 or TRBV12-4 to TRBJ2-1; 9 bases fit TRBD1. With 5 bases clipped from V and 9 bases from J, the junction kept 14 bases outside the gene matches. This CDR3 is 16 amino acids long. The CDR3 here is CASSPGRDRVTGEQFF. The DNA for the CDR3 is TGTGCCAGCAGTCCCGGCCGGGACAGGGTAACGGGTGAGCAGTTCTTC.

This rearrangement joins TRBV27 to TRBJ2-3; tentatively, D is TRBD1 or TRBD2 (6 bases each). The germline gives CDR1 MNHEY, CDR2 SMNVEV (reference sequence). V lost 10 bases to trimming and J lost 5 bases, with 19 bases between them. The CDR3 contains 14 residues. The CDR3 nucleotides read TGTGCCACCATACCCCGGGGGCGCGGAGATACGCAGTATTTT. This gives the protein CATIPRGRGDTQYF.

The CDR3 nucleotides read TGTGCCAGCAGCGGATCACTAGCGGCTAGTCTCACAGATACGCAGTATTTT. Translating it yields CASSGSLAASLTDTQYF. The V call is TRBV2, the J call TRBJ2-3; TRBD2 aligns across 8 bases. Germline CDR1 reads SNHLY; CDR2 reads FYNNEI. Trimming removed 6 bases from V and 2 bases from J; junction bases left unmatched: 13. The CDR3 sequence is 17 residues long.

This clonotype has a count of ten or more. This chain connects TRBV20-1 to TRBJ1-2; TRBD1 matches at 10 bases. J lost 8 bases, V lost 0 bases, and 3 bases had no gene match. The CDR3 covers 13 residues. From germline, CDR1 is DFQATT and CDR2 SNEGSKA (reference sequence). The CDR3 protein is CSAREGQGGGYTF. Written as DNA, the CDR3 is TGCAGTGCTAGAGAAGGACAGGGGGGAGGCTACACCTTC.

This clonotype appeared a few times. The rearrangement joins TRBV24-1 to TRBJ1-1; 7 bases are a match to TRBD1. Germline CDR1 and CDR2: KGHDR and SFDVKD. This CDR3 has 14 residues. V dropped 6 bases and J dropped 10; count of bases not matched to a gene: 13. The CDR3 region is CATSRTGTLHPAFF. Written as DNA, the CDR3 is TGTGCCACCAGTAGGACAGGTACTCTGCACCCAGCTTTCTTT.

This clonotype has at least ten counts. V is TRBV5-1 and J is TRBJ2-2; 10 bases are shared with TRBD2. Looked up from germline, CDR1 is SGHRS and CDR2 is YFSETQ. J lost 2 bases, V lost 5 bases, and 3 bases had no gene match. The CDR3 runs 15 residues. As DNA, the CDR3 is TGCGCCAGCAGTTGGACTAGCGGAAACACCGGGGAGCTGTTTTTT. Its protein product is CASSWTSGNTGELFF.

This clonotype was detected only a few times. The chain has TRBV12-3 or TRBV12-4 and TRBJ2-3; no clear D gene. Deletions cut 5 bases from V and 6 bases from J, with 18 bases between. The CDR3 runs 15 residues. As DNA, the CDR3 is TGTGCCAGCAGTCCACGCCCCCCGGTTCTGGATACGCAGTATTTT. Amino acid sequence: CASSPRPPVLDTQYF.

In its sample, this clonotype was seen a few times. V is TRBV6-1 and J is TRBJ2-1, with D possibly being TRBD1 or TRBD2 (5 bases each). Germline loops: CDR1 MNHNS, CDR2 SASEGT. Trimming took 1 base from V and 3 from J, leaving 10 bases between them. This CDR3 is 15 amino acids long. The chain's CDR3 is CASSEVRDDYNEQFF. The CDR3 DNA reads TGTGCCAGCAGTGAAGTCCGGGACGACTACAATGAGCAGTTCTTC.

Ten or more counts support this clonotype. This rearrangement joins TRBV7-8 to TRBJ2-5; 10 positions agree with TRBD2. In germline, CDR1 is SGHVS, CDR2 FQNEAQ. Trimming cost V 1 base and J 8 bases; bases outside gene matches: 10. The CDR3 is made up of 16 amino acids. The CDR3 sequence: CASSLGTSGVLATQYF. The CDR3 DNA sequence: TGTGCCAGCAGCTTAGGAACTAGCGGGGTCCTCGCTACCCAGTACTTC. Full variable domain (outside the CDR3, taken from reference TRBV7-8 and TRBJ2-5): GAGVSQSPRYKVAKRGQDVALRCDPISGHVSLFWYQQALGQGPEFLTYFQNEAQLDKSGLPSDRFFAERPEGSVSTLKIQRTQQEDSAVYLCASSLGTSGVLATQYFGPGTRLLVL.

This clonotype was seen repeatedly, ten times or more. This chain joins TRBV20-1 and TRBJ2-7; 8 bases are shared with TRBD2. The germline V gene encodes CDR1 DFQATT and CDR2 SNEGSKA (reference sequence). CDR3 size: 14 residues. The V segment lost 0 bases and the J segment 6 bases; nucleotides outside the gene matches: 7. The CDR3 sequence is CSARDLRGAIEQYF. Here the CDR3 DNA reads TGCAGTGCTAGAGATCTGCGGGGGGCGATCGAGCAGTACTTC.

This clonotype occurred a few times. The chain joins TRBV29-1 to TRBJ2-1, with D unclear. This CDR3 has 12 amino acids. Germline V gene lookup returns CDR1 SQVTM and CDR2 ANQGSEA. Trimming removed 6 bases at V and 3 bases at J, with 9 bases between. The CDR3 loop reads CSVRTLYNEQFF. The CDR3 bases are TGCAGCGTCCGAACCCTCTACAATGAGCAGTTCTTC.